Below are 6 T cell receptor beta chains sequenced from a single sample in a study of patients and donors after allogeneic stem cell transplantation. TCRdb re-analysed the RT-PCR reads in MiXCR, keeping a single row per CDR3 protein. The repertoire has 800,000 to 1,000,000 distinct CDR3 sequences, about a sixth of them found once; the top ten carry 6%. Sequencing was carried out using blood, either unsorted or a sorted T cell fraction (not recorded which). These receptors all stem from a human donor who was either an allogeneic HSCT recipient or a stem cell or donor lymphocyte infusion donor (not recorded which). It is not recorded whose cells these are; they may come from a transplant donor.

The V and J genes are TRBV9 and TRBJ2-1; D possibly uses TRBD1 or TRBD2 (5 bases each). V was pared by 3 bases and J by 5 bases, with 15 bases between. CDR3 size: 15 residues. The germline gives CDR1 SGDLS, CDR2 YYNGEE. The chain's CDR3 is CASSAKGTNNNEQFF. CDR3 nucleotide sequence: TGTGCCAGCAGCGCTAAGGGGACCAATAACAATGAGCAGTTCTTC.

This clonotype was observed a handful of times. V and J are TRBV4-1 and TRBJ1-2, with 7 positions matching TRBD1. The CDR3 runs 15 residues. The germline V gene encodes CDR1 MGHRA and CDR2 YSYEKL. V lost 1 base, J lost 6 bases, and 8 bases stayed unmatched. CDR3 loop: CASSQVSPTGDGYTF. In nucleotides, the CDR3 is TGCGCCAGCAGCCAAGTTTCCCCTACAGGGGATGGCTACACCTTC.

The CDR3, as DNA: TGCAGCGTCCGCAGGGAGGTAGAGACCCAGTACTTC. This encodes CSVRREVETQYF. The chain has TRBV29-1 and TRBJ2-5; D might be TRBD2 (6 bases). This CDR3 comprises 12 residues. V lost 6 bases, J lost 4 bases, and 12 bases lay in between. The germline gives CDR1 SQVTM, CDR2 ANQGSEA.

This clonotype appeared a few times. This chain links TRBV12-3 or TRBV12-4 with TRBJ2-3, with 11 bases matching TRBD1. CDR3 length: 15 residues. Trimming took 6 bases from V and 7 from J; bases not matched to a gene: 9. CDR3 bases: TGTGCCAGCAGGGAGCCGGGACAGGGGGTAAATACGCAGTATTTT. The encoded protein is CASREPGQGVNTQYF.

This clonotype was counted a few times. The rearrangement uses TRBV7-2 and TRBJ1-6; D remains ambiguous. The V end was cut by 4 bases, the J end by 3 bases, with 10 bases between. From germline, CDR1 is SGHTA and CDR2 FQGNSA. CDR3 length: 15 residues. The chain's CDR3 is CASSSWTVYNSPLHF. DNA for the CDR3: TGTGCCAGCAGCTCCTGGACGGTCTATAATTCACCCCTCCACTTT.

The sample holds a few counts of this clonotype. V usage is TRBV27 and J usage is TRBJ2-7, with D possibly TRBD2 on 6 matching bases. V was shortened by 5 bases and J by 0 bases, with 17 bases between the two germline ends. CDR1 and CDR2 (germline): MNHEY, SMNVEV (reference sequence). This CDR3 spans 16 amino acids. The CDR3 DNA reads TGTGCCAGCAGTCCCCGGAGGGGAGGTAACTCCTACGAGCAGTACTTC. Its protein is CASSPRRGGNSYEQYF.